The entry below describes one T cell receptor (beta chain). What it binds is unknown. The study ran its PCR with 60 Vbeta and 13 Jbeta primers. The method was immunoSEQ multiplex PCR; TCRdb's version includes in-frame clones alone and lacks a portion of them. The repertoire has tens of thousands of clones, approximately 82% of them found once; the top ten carry roughly 2%. This sample is drawn from a study of cytomegalovirus exposure and HLA in healthy donors. Turning to the study itself: An analysis done earlier identified 90 million to 120 million unique TCR beta sequences from about 179 million T cells.

Study-wide results and caveats: Earlier analysis looked at TCR beta V segments, and most were productive about 90% or about 30% of the time. Common viral pathogens seemed to be connected with several of the most significant clusters, according to a later analysis.

Sequenced: PBMCs. The clonotype was recovered from a man aged 18 to 29 in good health and CMV-seronegative.

The CDR3 spells CASSFGGRPYEQYF. Written as DNA, the CDR3 is TGTGCCAGCAGTTTTGGCGGGAGGCCCTACGAGCAGTACTTC. The V gene is TRBV27, the J gene TRBJ2-7; 8 nucleotides align to TRBD2. The junction had 3 bases not matched to a gene; V was cut back by 3 bases and J by 2 bases. The germline CDR1 and CDR2 sequences are MNHEY and SMNVEV (reference sequence). The CDR3 has 14 residues.